This TCR beta chain is drawn from a study of T cell changes during pregnancy in multiple sclerosis. Germline values: CDR1 MRHNA, CDR2 SNTAGT. V was shortened by 0 bases and J by 1 base, with 3 bases between the two germline ends. This CDR3 is built from 13 residues. Sequenced by immunoSEQ multiplex PCR; TCRdb stores in-frame clones only, minus some. The sample carries 45,000 to 65,000 clones, roughly 93% recorded once. The sample in question was CD8+ T cells from peripheral blood mononuclear cells, obtained in the third trimester of pregnancy. The sequence came from a female donor with multiple sclerosis, enrolled in a pregnancy study. This chain connects TRBV6-4 to TRBJ1-1, with D unresolved. The CDR3: CASSDSQNTEAFF. The CDR3, as DNA: TGTGCCAGCAGTGACTCACAGAACACTGAAGCTTTCTTT.